This record covers a single TCR beta chain. The target antigen is unknown. Autoimmune disease history or systemic immunosuppression excluded patients. This CDR3 has 13 amino acids. Germline CDR1 is LNHNV and CDR2 is YYDKDF (reference sequence). Trimming stripped 0 bases from V and 4 bases from J, with 6 bases between. Libraries were prepared by immunoSEQ multiplex PCR; TCRdb keeps only in-frame clonotypes and omits some of them. The data contain about 70,000 clones, roughly 88% of them singletons. The data originate from a study of OX40 agonist ivuxolimab in advanced cancers. The overall study: Patients achieving partial responses numbered three: one hepatocellular carcinoma case and two cutaneous melanoma cases.

The study, taken as a whole, reports: No antigen was identified for the clonally expanded peripheral T cells. Dose levels from 0.1 to 3.0 mg/kg saw CD4+ and CD8+ blood T cells expand clonally by week 6.

This chain connects TRBV15 to TRBJ1-2, with D possibly being TRBD1 (5 bases). This TCR came from an adult with an advanced solid tumor such as melanoma, head and neck, liver or kidney cancer. The sequencing used CD4+ or CD8+ T cells sorted from blood, collected in a trial of the OX40 agonist ivuxolimab. The CDR3 DNA follows: TGTGCCACCAGCAGAGATGGGACCTATGGCTACACCTTC. It translates to CATSRDGTYGYTF.